A single sample gave rise to the 22 T cell receptor beta chains below, sequenced in a study of blood T cells in healthy people across ages. Together with a sample-barcoded 5' primer, a J-beta primer mix was included in a second PCR lasting about 7 to 11 cycles. TCRdb re-analysed the 5' RACE reads in MiXCR, keeping a single row per CDR3 protein. Of 800,000 to 950,000 distinct CDR3 sequences listed, around 48% were seen once; the top ten hold around an eighth. Sequencing was done on a sample of blood. The receptors shown here come from a man aged 30-40 years in good health.

The table lists this clonotype with a few counts. The V gene is TRBV9, the J gene TRBJ1-5; D is uncertain. CDR1 and CDR2 from the germline V gene are SGDLS and YYNGEE. V gave up 3 bases and J gave up 6 bases, with 13 bases separating them. The CDR3 runs 14 residues. CDR3 coding DNA: TGTGCCAGCAGCGAGTGGCTGCGGGGTCAGCCCCAGCATTTT. Amino acid sequence: CASSEWLRGQPQHF. Together with reference TRBV9 and TRBJ1-5, the CDR3 gives the full variable domain: DSGVTQTPKHLITATGQRVTLRCSPRSGDLSVYWYQQSLDQGLQFLIQYYNGEERAKGNILERFSAQQFPDLHSELNLSSLELGDSALYFCASSEWLRGQPQHFGDGTRLSIL.

The CDR3 nucleotides read TGCGCCAGCAGCCAAGGTGGGGGGCGTTACAATCAGCCCCAGCATTTT. It translates to CASSQGGGRYNQPQHF. V and J are TRBV4-1 and TRBJ1-5, with D maybe TRBD1 (6 bases). This CDR3 is built from 16 residues. Trimming shortened V by 1 base and J by 3 bases, and 13 bases separated the two germline ends. Germline V lookup: CDR1 MGHRA, CDR2 YSYEKL.

The rearrangement links TRBV4-3 to TRBJ1-5; D remains ambiguous. The ends were cut back, 0 bases at V and 1 base at J, with 13 bases in the middle. CDR1 is LGHNA and CDR2 is YSLEER in the germline V gene. This CDR3 spans 17 amino acids. CDR3 sequence reads: CASSQEAGSGSNQPQHF. Written as DNA, the CDR3 is TGCGCCAGCAGCCAAGAGGCGGGGAGTGGGAGCAATCAGCCCCAGCATTTT.

The rearrangement uses TRBV7-2 and TRBJ2-4, with D maybe TRBD1 (6 bases). The CDR3 runs 13 residues. Germline V gene data show CDR1 as SGHTA and CDR2 as FQGNSA. Trimming shortened V by 5 bases and J by 13 bases, and 18 bases separated the two germline ends. The CDR3 reads CASSPLPGHPQYF. For the CDR3, the DNA is TGTGCCAGCAGCCCCCTACCGGGACATCCACAGTACTTC.

This sequence joins TRBV27 and TRBJ2-3; D possibly corresponds to TRBD2 (7 bases). V shed 1 base and J shed 4 bases, with 12 bases lying between them. This CDR3 has 15 residues. Germline assignment: CDR1 MNHEY and CDR2 SMNVEV (reference sequence). The CDR3 nucleotides are TGTGCCAGCAGTTTATTAGTGGGGGGGCCAGATACGCAGTATTTT. It encodes CASSLLVGGPDTQYF.

The rearrangement uses TRBV7-3 and TRBJ2-5; D remains ambiguous. The CDR3 has 14 amino acids. Germline V gene lookup returns CDR1 SGHTA and CDR2 FQGTGA. V dropped 2 bases and J dropped 2 bases, with 9 bases sitting between them. CDR3 DNA: TGTGCCAGCAGCTTATATCCCAATCAAGAGACCCAGTACTTC. Residues: CASSLYPNQETQYF.

A remark on this clonotype: An end of the junction differs from the germline gene, which may be a read error. The chain uses TRBV20-1 and TRBJ1-5, with 7 bases fitting TRBD1. The V gene's germline CDR1 is DFQATT and CDR2 SNEGSKA (reference sequence). There are 14 residues in the CDR3. Written as DNA, the CDR3 is TGCAGTGCTAGAGTCCACAGGGGCAATCGGCCCCAGCATTTT. Translating it yields CSARVHRGNRPQHF.

The chain recombines TRBV20-1 with TRBJ2-5; D is ambiguous. This CDR3 has 15 residues. The germline V and J ends were trimmed by 3 bases and 2 bases, with 16 bases remaining between them. Looked up from germline, CDR1 is DFQATT and CDR2 is SNEGSKA (reference sequence). Here the CDR3 DNA reads TGCAGTGCTAGTAGGAACATTAGGAAGCAAGAGACCCAGTACTTC. Translated, it gives CSASRNIRKQETQYF.

The chain couples TRBV7-2 to TRBJ1-5; no clear D gene. The end of the DNA aligns better with TRBJ2-3, so the J call may be wrong. CDR3 size: 13 residues. Germline V gene data show CDR1 as SGHTA and CDR2 as FQGNSA. The CDR3 loop reads CASSPSGNQPQYF. The CDR3 DNA sequence: TGTGCCAGCAGCCCGTCCGGCAATCAGCCCCAGTATTTT.

The chain carries TRBV9 and TRBJ2-1; either TRBD1 or TRBD2 may fit D (5 bases each). The CDR3 consists of 16 residues. Germline V gene lookup returns CDR1 SGDLS and CDR2 YYNGEE. With 2 bases removed from V and 7 bases from J, the gap between germline ends came to 19 bases. CDR3 in amino acids: CASSVVSGTARNEQFF. The CDR3 nucleotides are TGTGCCAGCAGCGTCGTATCAGGGACCGCAAGGAATGAGCAGTTCTTC.

This clonotype appeared a few times. The chain is built from TRBV6-2 or TRBV6-3 and TRBJ2-5; the match to TRBD1 covers 7 bases. This CDR3 has 16 residues. Trimming at V came to 0 bases and at J to 2 bases, leaving 6 bases not matched to a gene. CDR1 MNHEY and CDR2 SVGEGT come from the germline V gene. CDR3 residues: CASSYSLGQQQETQYF. The DNA for the CDR3 is TGTGCCAGCAGTTACTCTTTGGGACAGCAACAAGAGACCCAGTACTTC.

This chain uses TRBV12-3 or TRBV12-4 with TRBJ2-5; 7 bases map to TRBD2. The DNA matches TRBJ2-7 better at its end, which makes the J call doubtful. CDR3 length: 14 amino acids. In nucleotides, the CDR3 is TGTGCCAGCAGTTTGTGGACTAGAGAGGCCGAGCAGTACTTC. Protein sequence: CASSLWTREAEQYF.

The V call is TRBV5-1, the J call TRBJ2-7; D possibly uses TRBD1 or TRBD2 (6 bases each). Germline CDR1 SGHRS, CDR2 YFSETQ. V gave up 6 bases and J gave up 0 bases, with 13 bases separating them. The CDR3 covers 14 residues. The CDR3: CASTEGGYSYEQYF. CDR3 DNA sequence: TGCGCCAGCACGGAAGGGGGGTACTCCTACGAGCAGTACTTC.

This clonotype has just one count. The rearrangement links TRBV7-6 to TRBJ2-7, with TRBD1 matching over 8 bases. CDR3 length: 15 amino acids. The germline V gene has CDR1 SGHVS and CDR2 FNYEAQ. Losses at the gene ends were 5 bases for V and 6 bases for J; bases not matched to a gene: 12. The CDR3 here is CASSTGDRRSVEQYF. The CDR3 DNA reads as TGTGCCAGCAGCACCGGGGACAGGAGGTCAGTCGAGCAGTACTTC.

The chain has TRBV29-1 and TRBJ2-7; TRBD1 matches at 7 bases. The CDR3 is made up of 13 amino acids. CDR1 and CDR2 (germline): SQVTM, ANQGSEA. Trimming removed 4 bases from V and 1 base from J; junction bases left unmatched: 4. CDR3 protein: CSVVETGSYEQYF. DNA for the CDR3: TGCAGCGTTGTTGAGACAGGGTCCTACGAGCAGTACTTC.

This clonotype was seen more than once but under ten times. This chain connects TRBV29-1 to TRBJ1-1; D is unresolved. The CDR3 sequence is 13 residues long. Germline CDR1 SQVTM, CDR2 ANQGSEA. V was cut by 6 bases and J by 0 bases, with 11 bases left in between. The CDR3 is CSVSGRLNTEAFF. CDR3 DNA sequence: TGCAGCGTCTCGGGCAGGCTGAACACTGAAGCTTTCTTT.

This clonotype was seen only once. The chain links TRBV20-1 to TRBJ1-5, with D maybe TRBD1 (6 bases). Germline CDR1 is DFQATT and CDR2 is SNEGSKA (reference sequence). The V end lost 6 bases, the J end lost 0 bases, and 12 bases lay between the germline ends. This CDR3 has 14 amino acids. CDR3 coding DNA: TGCAGTGCCGGTTGGACAGCTAGCAATCAGCCCCAGCATTTT. Protein product: CSAGWTASNQPQHF.

The rearrangement joins TRBV6-2 or TRBV6-3 to TRBJ1-1, with D maybe TRBD1 (6 bases). V dropped 0 bases and J dropped 4 bases, with 9 bases sitting between them. Germline CDR1 is MNHEY and CDR2 is SVGEGT. This CDR3 has 14 amino acids. CDR3 sequence: CASSYSRGPTEAFF. CDR3 in DNA: TGTGCCAGCAGTTACTCGCGGGGGCCCACTGAAGCTTTCTTT.

This chain uses TRBV7-3 with TRBJ2-1; a weak D match, TRBD2 (5 bases). V lost 6 bases and J 8 bases, leaving 20 bases between the germline ends. Looked up from germline, CDR1 is SGHTA and CDR2 is FQGTGA. The CDR3 spans 15 residues. CDR3 sequence reads: CASRQGAGESHEQFF. CDR3 bases: TGTGCCAGCAGGCAAGGCGCGGGTGAGTCCCATGAGCAGTTCTTC.

This clonotype has a handful of counts. V gene TRBV6-5 combines with J gene TRBJ2-1; a possible D gene is TRBD1 (5 bases). Trimming took off 4 bases at V and 6 bases at J, with 13 bases between the two ends. CDR3 length equals 14 residues. CDR1 and CDR2 (germline): MNHEY, SVGAGI. CDR3 nucleotides: TGTGCCAGCAGTTCCGACAGCTGGGGCAATGAGCAGTTCTTC. Translation: CASSSDSWGNEQFF.

The J gene is TRBJ2-3, the V gene TRBV6-5, with 10 nucleotides matching TRBD1. V dropped 5 bases and J dropped 7; count of bases not matched to a gene: 3. This CDR3 spans 13 amino acids. The V gene's germline CDR1 is MNHEY and CDR2 SVGAGI. The CDR3 protein is CASSRDRGYTQYF. The CDR3 DNA reads as TGTGCCAGCAGTCGGGACAGGGGATATACGCAGTATTTT.

J is TRBJ1-1 and V is TRBV20-1, with TRBD1 as a possible D gene (6 bases). Germline loops: CDR1 DFQATT, CDR2 SNEGSKA (reference sequence). The CDR3 sequence is 15 residues long. V was cut by 0 bases and J by 2 bases, with 13 bases left in between. CDR3: CSARDIQGINTEAFF. The CDR3 coding sequence is TGCAGTGCTAGAGATATCCAGGGGATTAACACTGAAGCTTTCTTT.